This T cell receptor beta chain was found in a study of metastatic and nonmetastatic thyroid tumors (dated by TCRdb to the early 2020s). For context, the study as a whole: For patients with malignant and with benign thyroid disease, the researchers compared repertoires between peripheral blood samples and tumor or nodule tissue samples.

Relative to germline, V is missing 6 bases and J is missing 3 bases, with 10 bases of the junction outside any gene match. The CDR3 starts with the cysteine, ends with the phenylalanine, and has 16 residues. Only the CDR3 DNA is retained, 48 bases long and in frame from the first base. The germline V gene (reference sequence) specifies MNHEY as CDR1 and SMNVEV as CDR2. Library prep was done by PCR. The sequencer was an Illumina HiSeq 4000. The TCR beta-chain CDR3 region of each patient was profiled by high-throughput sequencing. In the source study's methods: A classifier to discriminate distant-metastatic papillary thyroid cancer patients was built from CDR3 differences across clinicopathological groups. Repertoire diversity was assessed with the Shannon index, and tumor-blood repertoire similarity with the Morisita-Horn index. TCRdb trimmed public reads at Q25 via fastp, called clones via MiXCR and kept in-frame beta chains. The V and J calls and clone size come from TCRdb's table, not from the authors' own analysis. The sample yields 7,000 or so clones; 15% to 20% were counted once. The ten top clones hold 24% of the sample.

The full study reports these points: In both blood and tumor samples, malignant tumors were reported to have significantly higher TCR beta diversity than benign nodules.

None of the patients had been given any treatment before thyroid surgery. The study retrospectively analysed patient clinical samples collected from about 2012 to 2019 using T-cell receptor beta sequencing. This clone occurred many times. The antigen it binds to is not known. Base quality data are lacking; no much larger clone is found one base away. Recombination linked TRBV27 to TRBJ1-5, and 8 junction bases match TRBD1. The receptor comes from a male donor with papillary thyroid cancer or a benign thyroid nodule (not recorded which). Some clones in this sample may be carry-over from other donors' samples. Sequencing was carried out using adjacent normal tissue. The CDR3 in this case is CASSPRTGWPNQPQHF. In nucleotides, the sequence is TGTGCCAGCAGCCCCCGGACAGGGTGGCCCAATCAGCCCCAGCATTTT.